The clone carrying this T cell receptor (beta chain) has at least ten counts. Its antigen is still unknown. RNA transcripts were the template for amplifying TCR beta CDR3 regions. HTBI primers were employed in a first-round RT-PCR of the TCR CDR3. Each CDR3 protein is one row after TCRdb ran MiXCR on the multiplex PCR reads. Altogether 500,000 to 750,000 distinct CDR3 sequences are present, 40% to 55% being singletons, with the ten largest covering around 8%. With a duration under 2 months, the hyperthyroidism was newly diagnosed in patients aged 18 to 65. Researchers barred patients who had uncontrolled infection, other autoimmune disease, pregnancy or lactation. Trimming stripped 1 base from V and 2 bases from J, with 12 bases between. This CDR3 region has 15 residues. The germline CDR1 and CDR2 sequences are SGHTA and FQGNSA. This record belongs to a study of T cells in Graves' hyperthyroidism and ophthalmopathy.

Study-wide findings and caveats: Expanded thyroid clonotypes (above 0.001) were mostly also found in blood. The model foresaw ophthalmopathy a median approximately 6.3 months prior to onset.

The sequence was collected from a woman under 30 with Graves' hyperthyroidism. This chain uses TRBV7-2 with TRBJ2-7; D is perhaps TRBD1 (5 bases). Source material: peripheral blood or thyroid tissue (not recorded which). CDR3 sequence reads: CASSLEGGRAYEQYF. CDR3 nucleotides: TGTGCCAGCAGCTTAGAAGGTGGCAGGGCCTACGAGCAGTACTTC.